One T cell receptor (beta chain) is described in this entry. The TCR beta repertoire was assessed by survey-level immunoSEQ sequencing. The data were produced by immunoSEQ multiplex PCR, yet TCRdb's version contains in-frame clones alone and is incomplete. Of around 50,000 clones listed, 80% to 95% were seen once; the top ten hold about 10%. The germline CDR1 and CDR2 sequences are LNHNV and YYDKDF (reference sequence). Trimming stripped 8 bases from V and 2 bases from J, with 4 bases between. This CDR3 region has 11 residues. The V gene is TRBV15, the J gene TRBJ2-1; the D is unclear. The TCR sequence derives from a man in his forties with rheumatoid arthritis. Sequenced: PBMCs. CDR3 nucleotide sequence: TGTGCCACCCGGGCCTACAATGAGCAGTTCTTC. Translated, it gives CATRAYNEQFF. Full variable domain (remainder filled in from reference TRBV15 and TRBJ2-1): DAMVIQNPRYQVTQFGKPVTLSCSQTLNHNVMYWYQQKSSQAPKLLFHYYDKDFNNEADTPDNFQSRRPNTSFCFLDIRSPGLGDTAMYLCATRAYNEQFFGPGTRLTVL.